Below are 23 T cell receptor beta chains sequenced from a single sample in a study of blood T cell repertoires in COVID-19. Sequencing was performed with immunoSEQ multiplex PCR; in TCRdb, only in-frame clones are kept and a portion is missing. The sample includes over 110,000 clones, approximately 84% of them seen just once. The sample was PBMCs or T cells enriched from blood (not recorded which). Receptors originate from a man aged 50-60 years in a cohort exposed to, infected with or recovered from COVID-19 (not recorded which).

This chain uses TRBV13 with TRBJ2-7; D uncertain. Trimming cost V 3 bases and J 0 bases, with 9 bases left between them. Germline V gives CDR1 PRHDT, CDR2 FYEKMQ (reference sequence). This CDR3 spans 14 amino acids. The CDR3 loop reads CASSLTRISYEQYF. Written as DNA, the CDR3 is TGTGCCAGCAGCTTGACCAGGATCTCCTACGAGCAGTACTTC.

This chain links TRBV27 with TRBJ2-7, with D maybe TRBD2 (5 bases). The V and J ends lost 4 bases and 5 bases respectively, with 15 bases between them. In germline, CDR1 is MNHEY, CDR2 SMNVEV (reference sequence). The CDR3 contains 14 residues. CDR3 in DNA: TGTGCCAGCAGTTCGTCGGGGATGCGGCACGAGCAGTACTTC. This translates into CASSSSGMRHEQYF.

The chain is built from TRBV12-5 and TRBJ2-2; 7 nucleotides line up with TRBD1. CDR1 LGHNT and CDR2 FRNRAP come from the germline V gene. The junction had 9 bases not matched to a gene; V was cut back by 5 bases and J by 3 bases. The CDR3 has 16 residues. This CDR3 reads CASGQARQGYTGELFF. The CDR3 DNA is TGTGCTAGTGGTCAAGCCCGACAGGGTTACACCGGGGAGCTGTTTTTT.

This clone was detected many times. J is TRBJ2-7 and V is TRBV29-1; D gene ambiguous. Trimming took off 1 base at V and 0 bases at J, with 7 bases between the two ends. The CDR3 covers 13 residues. Germline V lookup: CDR1 SQVTM, CDR2 ANQGSEA. CDR3 amino acids: CSVEGQSSYEQYF. Here the CDR3 DNA reads TGCAGCGTTGAAGGGCAGTCCTCCTACGAGCAGTACTTC.

The chain uses TRBV7-9 and TRBJ2-3, with D tentatively TRBD1 (7 bases). Germline CDR1 reads SEHNR; CDR2 reads FQNEAQ (reference sequence). V was pared by 5 bases and J by 3 bases, with 27 bases between. The CDR3 contains 19 residues. The chain's CDR3 is CASSAGRTGAGGLTDTQYF. CDR3 DNA: TGTGCCAGCAGCGCCGGGAGAACAGGGGCAGGCGGCCTGACAGATACGCAGTATTTT. The variable domain in full, completed from reference TRBV7-9 and TRBJ2-3, reads DTGVSQNPRHKITKRGQNVTFRCDPISEHNRLYWYRQTLGQGPEFLTYFQNEAQLEKSRLLSDRFSAERPKGSFSTLEIQRTEQGDSAMYLCASSAGRTGAGGLTDTQYFGPGTRLTVL.

The chain combines TRBV3-1 (or the pseudogene TRBV3-2) with TRBJ1-2; D might be TRBD1 (5 bases). V lost 0 bases, J lost 0 bases, and 14 bases lay in between. This CDR3 comprises 17 residues. Germline V CDR1 and CDR2: LGHDT, YNNKEL (reference sequence). CDR3 residues: CASSQDFTGPSNYGYTF. In nucleotides, the CDR3 is TGTGCCAGCAGCCAAGATTTTACAGGCCCCTCTAACTATGGCTACACCTTC.

The chain is built from TRBV5-4 and TRBJ1-1, with D perhaps TRBD1 (5 bases). Trimming shortened V by 5 bases and J by 5 bases, and 13 bases separated the two germline ends. The CDR3 spans 13 residues. Germline V lookup: CDR1 SGHNT, CDR2 YYREEE (reference sequence). The CDR3 loop reads CASSFGGKTEAFF. CDR3 DNA sequence: TGTGCCAGCAGTTTCGGGGGTAAAACTGAAGCTTTCTTT. Full variable domain (remainder filled in from reference TRBV5-4 and TRBJ1-1): ETGVTQSPTHLIKTRGQQVTLRCSSQSGHNTVSWYQQALGQGPQFIFQYYREEENGRGNFPPRFSGLQFPNYSSELNVNALELDDSALYLCASSFGGKTEAFFGQGTRLTVV.

Only a few counts were recorded for this clone. The chain carries TRBV28 and TRBJ1-3, with TRBD1 identical over 8 bases. V gave up 10 bases and J gave up 4 bases; unmatched junction bases: 12. The V gene's germline CDR1 is MDHEN and CDR2 SYDVKM. This CDR3 spans 15 amino acids. This CDR3 reads CATRPDREAGNTIYF. The CDR3 DNA follows: TGTGCCACCCGCCCGGACAGGGAAGCCGGAAACACCATATATTTT.

The rearrangement links TRBV6-2 or TRBV6-3 to TRBJ1-1; D may be TRBD1 (5 bases). The CDR3 has 15 amino acids. Trimming shortened V by 7 bases and J by 1 base, and 16 bases separated the two germline ends. Per the germline V gene, CDR1 is MNHEY and CDR2 is SVGEGT. The CDR3 spells CASTSSGTRNTEAFF. CDR3 coding DNA: TGTGCCAGCACTTCCTCCGGGACTCGGAACACTGAAGCTTTCTTT.

The count of this clone is one. The genes are TRBV27 and TRBJ1-2; 8 bases agree with TRBD1. CDR1 is MNHEY, CDR2 SMNVEV, per germline (reference sequence). This CDR3 is built from 15 residues. The V gene end was trimmed by 8 bases and the J gene end by 2 bases; junction bases not matched to a gene: 10. CDR3 loop: CASGPTGGANYGYTF. The CDR3 DNA reads TGTGCCAGCGGTCCTACAGGGGGAGCAAACTATGGCTACACCTTC.

This chain links TRBV4-3 with TRBJ2-3; maybe TRBD2 (6 bases). The CDR3 consists of 16 residues. From germline, CDR1 is LGHNA and CDR2 YSLEER. The V and J ends lost 4 bases and 0 bases respectively, with 14 bases between them. The CDR3 spells CASSPGGSSSTDTQYF. CDR3 coding DNA: TGCGCCAGCAGCCCCGGGGGATCGAGTAGCACAGATACGCAGTATTTT.

This clone was picked up a small number of times. V usage is TRBV4-1 and J usage is TRBJ2-3, with 12 bases that match TRBD2. Germline V gene lookup returns CDR1 MGHRA and CDR2 YSYEKL. V lost 4 bases and J lost 4; bases outside the gene matches: 21. The length of the CDR3 is 21 residues. CDR3 bases: TGCGCCAGCAGCCTTACAGGGGGGGAGTCTAGCGGGAGGGCCAGGGCAGATACGCAGTATTTT. Protein sequence: CASSLTGGESSGRARADTQYF.

This clone was observed a handful of times. This chain links TRBV7-2 with TRBJ2-7; a possible D gene is TRBD2 (5 bases). V lost 5 bases, J lost 7 bases, and 12 bases lay in between. CDR1 is SGHTA, CDR2 FQGNSA, per germline. The CDR3 loop spans 12 amino acids. CDR3 protein: CASSARRGEQYF. The CDR3 nucleotides read TGTGCCAGCAGCGCCCGTCGAGGGGAGCAGTACTTC.

The chain uses TRBV24-1 and TRBJ1-1, with a weak D call TRBD1 (6 bases). The CDR3 covers 16 residues. Trimming pared 5 bases from V and 4 bases from J, leaving 19 bases between. From germline, CDR1 is KGHDR and CDR2 SFDVKD. The CDR3 here is CATSAFREGGGTEAFF. Here the CDR3 DNA reads TGTGCCACCAGTGCCTTTAGAGAAGGGGGGGGCACTGAAGCTTTCTTT.

The J gene is TRBJ1-2, the V gene TRBV29-1; TRBD1 might be the D (5 bases). V lost 3 bases, J lost 4 bases, and 9 bases lay in between. The CDR3 loop spans 12 amino acids. CDR1 and CDR2 from the germline V gene are SQVTM and ANQGSEA. The CDR3, as DNA: TGCAGCGTTGACAGGGAAACCTATGGCTACACCTTC. It yields the protein CSVDRETYGYTF.

This chain links TRBV27 with TRBJ2-1; TRBD2 is a possible D gene (5 bases). There are 11 residues in the CDR3. Germline V gives CDR1 MNHEY, CDR2 SMNVEV (reference sequence). Trimming left V 7 bases short and J 13 bases short, with 14 bases between. The CDR3 DNA reads as TGTGCCAGCAAAGAGGGCAGTAATCAGTTCTTC. Its translation: CASKEGSNQFF.

This rearrangement joins TRBV27 to TRBJ2-7; 10 nucleotides align to TRBD2. CDR3 length equals 14 residues. The junction had 0 bases not matched to a gene; V was cut back by 2 bases and J by 2 bases. Germline values: CDR1 MNHEY, CDR2 SMNVEV (reference sequence). CDR3 sequence: CASSLGLAAYEQYF. The DNA for the CDR3 is TGTGCCAGCAGTTTAGGACTAGCGGCCTACGAGCAGTACTTC.

The chain combines TRBV5-6 with TRBJ2-3, with TRBD2 as a possible D gene (6 bases). CDR3 length: 12 amino acids. V lost 4 bases, J lost 3 bases, and 6 bases lay in between. The germline CDR1 and CDR2 sequences are SGHDT and YYEEEE. CDR3 residues: CASSLATDTQYF. Here the CDR3 DNA reads TGTGCCAGCAGCCTAGCGACAGATACGCAGTATTTT.

The chain couples TRBV6-1 to TRBJ2-2; TRBD2 matches 12 bases. Trimming removed 4 bases from V and 6 bases from J; junction bases left unmatched: 6. The CDR3 runs 16 residues. Looked up from germline, CDR1 is MNHNS and CDR2 is SASEGT. The DNA of the CDR3 is TGTGCCAGCAGTGTATCTAGCGGGAGGGCCTCCGGGGAGCTGTTTTTT. Protein sequence: CASSVSSGRASGELFF.

The chain combines TRBV5-1 with TRBJ1-1; D is possibly TRBD1 (6 bases). Germline CDR1 is SGHRS and CDR2 is YFSETQ. V was pared by 2 bases and J by 0 bases, with 11 bases between. The CDR3 is 15 amino acids. CDR3 residues: CASSLQGPMNTEAFF. CDR3 nucleotides: TGCGCCAGCAGCTTACAGGGACCGATGAACACTGAAGCTTTCTTT.

This chain connects TRBV24-1 to TRBJ1-2; no clear D. CDR3 length: 12 amino acids. Per germline, CDR1 KGHDR and CDR2 SFDVKD. Trimming removed 2 bases at V and 5 bases at J, with 5 bases between. The CDR3 DNA follows: TGTGCCACCAGTGATTGGAGGTATGGCTACACCTTC. It encodes CATSDWRYGYTF.

The chain recombines TRBV7-8 with TRBJ1-4; no reliable D call. V dropped 3 bases and J dropped 0 bases, with 2 bases sitting between them. The CDR3 spans 13 residues. Germline V lookup: CDR1 SGHVS, CDR2 FQNEAQ. In nucleotides, the CDR3 is TGTGCCAGCAGCTTCTCAACTAATGAAAAACTGTTTTTT. Translation gives CASSFSTNEKLFF.

The rearrangement links TRBV19 to TRBJ2-1; TRBD2 matches 12 bases. The germline gives CDR1 LNHDA, CDR2 SQIVND (reference sequence). J gave up 6 bases and V 4 bases, and 4 bases lay outside the gene matches. This CDR3 is 15 amino acids long. As DNA, the CDR3 is TGTGCCAGTAGTACCCGACTAGCGGGAGTCAATGAGCAGTTCTTC. Protein product: CASSTRLAGVNEQFF.